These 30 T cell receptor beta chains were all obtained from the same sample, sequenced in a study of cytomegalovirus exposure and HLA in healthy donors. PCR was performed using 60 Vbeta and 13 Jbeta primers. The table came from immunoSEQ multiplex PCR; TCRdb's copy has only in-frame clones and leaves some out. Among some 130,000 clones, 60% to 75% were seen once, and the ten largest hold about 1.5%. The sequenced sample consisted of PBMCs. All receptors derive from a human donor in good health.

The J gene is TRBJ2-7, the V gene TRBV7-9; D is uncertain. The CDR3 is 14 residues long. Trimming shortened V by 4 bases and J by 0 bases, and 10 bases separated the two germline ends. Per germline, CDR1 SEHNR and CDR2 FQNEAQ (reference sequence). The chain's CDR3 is CASSSPPGSYEQYF. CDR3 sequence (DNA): TGTGCCAGCAGCTCCCCCCCGGGCTCCTACGAGCAGTACTTC.

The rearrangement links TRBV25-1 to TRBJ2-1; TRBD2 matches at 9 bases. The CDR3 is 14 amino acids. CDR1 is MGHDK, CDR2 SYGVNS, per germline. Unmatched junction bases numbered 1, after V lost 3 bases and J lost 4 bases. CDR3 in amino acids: CASSEAGGYNEQFF. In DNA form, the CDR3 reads TGTGCCAGCAGTGAGGCGGGAGGGTACAATGAGCAGTTCTTC.

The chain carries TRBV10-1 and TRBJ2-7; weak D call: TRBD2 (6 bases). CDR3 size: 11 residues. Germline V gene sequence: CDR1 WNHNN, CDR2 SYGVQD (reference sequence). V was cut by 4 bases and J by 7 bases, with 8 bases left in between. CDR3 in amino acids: CASSGGGEQYF. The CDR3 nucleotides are TGCGCCAGCAGTGGTGGGGGGGAGCAGTACTTC.

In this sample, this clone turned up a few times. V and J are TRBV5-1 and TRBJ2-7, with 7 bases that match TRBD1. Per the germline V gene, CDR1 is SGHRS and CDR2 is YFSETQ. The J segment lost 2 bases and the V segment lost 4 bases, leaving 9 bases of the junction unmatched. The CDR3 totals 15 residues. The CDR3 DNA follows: TGCGCCAGCAGCCGAGACAGGGCGAAGCCCTACGAGCAGTACTTC. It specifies CASSRDRAKPYEQYF.

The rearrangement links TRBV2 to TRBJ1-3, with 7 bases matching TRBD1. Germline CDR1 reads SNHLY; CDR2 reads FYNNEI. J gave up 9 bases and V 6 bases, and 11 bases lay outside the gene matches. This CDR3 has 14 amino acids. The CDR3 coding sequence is TGTGCCAGCAGGGCTGGGACAGCCGGTTCCACCATATATTTT. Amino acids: CASRAGTAGSTIYF.

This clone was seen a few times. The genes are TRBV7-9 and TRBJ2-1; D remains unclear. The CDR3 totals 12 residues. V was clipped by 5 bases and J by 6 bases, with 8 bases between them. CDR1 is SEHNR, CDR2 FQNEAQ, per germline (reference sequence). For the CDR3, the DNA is TGTGCCAGCAGCACCTCGGGCAATGAGCAGTTCTTC. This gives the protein CASSTSGNEQFF.

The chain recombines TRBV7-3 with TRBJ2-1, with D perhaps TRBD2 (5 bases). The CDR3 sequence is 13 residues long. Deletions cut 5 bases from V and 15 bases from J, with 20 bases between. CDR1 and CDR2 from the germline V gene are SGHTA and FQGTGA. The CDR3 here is CASSPSDSRAVFF. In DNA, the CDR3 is TGTGCCAGCAGCCCCTCGGATAGTCGAGCGGTGTTCTTC.

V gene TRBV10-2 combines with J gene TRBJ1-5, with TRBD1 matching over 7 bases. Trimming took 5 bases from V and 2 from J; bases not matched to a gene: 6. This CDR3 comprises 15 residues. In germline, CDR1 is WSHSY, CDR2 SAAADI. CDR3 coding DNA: TGCGCCAGCAGTCTACAGGGGACGGGCAATCAGCCCCAGCATTTT. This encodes CASSLQGTGNQPQHF.

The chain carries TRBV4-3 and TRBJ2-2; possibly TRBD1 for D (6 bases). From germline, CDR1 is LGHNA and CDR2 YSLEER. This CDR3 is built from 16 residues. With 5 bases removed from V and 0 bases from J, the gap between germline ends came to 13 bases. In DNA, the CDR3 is TGCGCCAGCAGCACCTCCGGGACAACGAACACCGGGGAGCTGTTTTTT. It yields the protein CASSTSGTTNTGELFF.

CDR3 protein: CASSEALWGGVRTGELFF. The CDR3 DNA is TGTGCCAGCAGTGAAGCCTTGTGGGGGGGCGTACGGACCGGGGAGCTGTTTTTT. V gene TRBV6-1 combines with J gene TRBJ2-2; possible D gene TRBD2, 7 bases. Germline assignment: CDR1 MNHNS and CDR2 SASEGT. The CDR3 contains 18 residues. Trimming pared 0 bases from V and 5 bases from J, leaving 19 bases between.

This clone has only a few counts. The CDR3 loop is CASSRGVNEDGYTF. CDR3 nucleotides: TGTGCCAGCTCACGGGGGGTTAACGAGGATGGCTACACCTTC. The chain is built from TRBV18 and TRBJ1-2; possibly TRBD1 for D (5 bases). In germline, CDR1 is KGHSH, CDR2 LQKENI. Trimming took off 4 bases at V and 6 bases at J, with 15 bases between the two ends. The CDR3 is 14 amino acids.

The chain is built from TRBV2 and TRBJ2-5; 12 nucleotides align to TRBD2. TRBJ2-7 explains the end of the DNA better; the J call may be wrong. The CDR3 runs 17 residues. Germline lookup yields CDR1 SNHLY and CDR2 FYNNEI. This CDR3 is CASLGLAGSPRSYEQYF. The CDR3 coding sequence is TGTGCCAGCCTGGGACTAGCGGGCTCTCCTCGCTCCTACGAGCAGTACTTC.

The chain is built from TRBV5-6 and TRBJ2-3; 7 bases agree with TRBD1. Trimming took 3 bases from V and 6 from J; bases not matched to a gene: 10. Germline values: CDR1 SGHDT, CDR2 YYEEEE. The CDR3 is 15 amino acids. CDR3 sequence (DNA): TGTGCCAGCAGCTACCGCAGGGGGAATCTGGATACGCAGTATTTT. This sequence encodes CASSYRRGNLDTQYF.

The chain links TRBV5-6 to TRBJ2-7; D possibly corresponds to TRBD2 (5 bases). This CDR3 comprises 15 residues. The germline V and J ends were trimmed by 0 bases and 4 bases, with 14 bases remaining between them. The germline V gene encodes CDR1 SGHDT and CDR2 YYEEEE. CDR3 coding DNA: TGTGCCAGCAGCTTGGAGGAGCGGATTGAGTACGAGCAGTACTTC. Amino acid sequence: CASSLEERIEYEQYF.

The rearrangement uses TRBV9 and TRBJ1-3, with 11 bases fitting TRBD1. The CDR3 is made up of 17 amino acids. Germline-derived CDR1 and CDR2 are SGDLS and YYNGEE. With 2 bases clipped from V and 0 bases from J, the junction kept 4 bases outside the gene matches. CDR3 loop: CASSVGTGGNSGNTIYF. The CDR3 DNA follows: TGTGCCAGCAGCGTGGGGACAGGGGGGAACTCTGGAAACACCATATATTTT.

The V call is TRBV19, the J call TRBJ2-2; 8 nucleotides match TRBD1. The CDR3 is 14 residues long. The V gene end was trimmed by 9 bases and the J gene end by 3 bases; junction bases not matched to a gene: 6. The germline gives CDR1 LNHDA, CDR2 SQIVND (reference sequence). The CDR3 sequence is CARQGVRDTGELFF. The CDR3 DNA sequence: TGTGCCAGACAGGGGGTAAGGGACACCGGGGAGCTGTTTTTT.

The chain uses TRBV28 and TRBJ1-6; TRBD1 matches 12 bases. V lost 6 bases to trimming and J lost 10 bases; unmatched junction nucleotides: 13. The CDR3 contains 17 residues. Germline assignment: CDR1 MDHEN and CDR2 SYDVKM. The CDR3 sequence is CASSRAPGQGAGSPLHF. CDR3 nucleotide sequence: TGTGCCAGCAGCCGAGCCCCGGGACAGGGGGCCGGGTCACCCCTCCACTTT.

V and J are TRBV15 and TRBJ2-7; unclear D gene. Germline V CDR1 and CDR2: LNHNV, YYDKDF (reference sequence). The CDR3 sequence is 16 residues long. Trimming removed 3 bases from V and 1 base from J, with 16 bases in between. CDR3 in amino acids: CATSSMVRSWSYEQYF. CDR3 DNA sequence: TGTGCCACCAGCAGCATGGTTCGGAGTTGGTCCTACGAGCAGTACTTC.

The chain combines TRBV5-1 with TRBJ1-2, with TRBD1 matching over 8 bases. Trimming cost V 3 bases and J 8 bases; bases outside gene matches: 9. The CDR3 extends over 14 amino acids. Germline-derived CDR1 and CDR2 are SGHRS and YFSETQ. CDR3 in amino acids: CASSSGRGLEGYTF. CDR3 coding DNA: TGCGCCAGCAGCTCGGGCAGGGGGCTTGAAGGCTACACCTTC.

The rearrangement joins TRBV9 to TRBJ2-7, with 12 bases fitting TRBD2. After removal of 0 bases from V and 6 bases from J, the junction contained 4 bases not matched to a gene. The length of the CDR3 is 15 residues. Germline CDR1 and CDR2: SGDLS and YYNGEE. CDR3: CASSVGGGLAGEQYF. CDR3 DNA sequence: TGTGCCAGCAGCGTAGGGGGGGGACTAGCGGGCGAGCAGTACTTC.

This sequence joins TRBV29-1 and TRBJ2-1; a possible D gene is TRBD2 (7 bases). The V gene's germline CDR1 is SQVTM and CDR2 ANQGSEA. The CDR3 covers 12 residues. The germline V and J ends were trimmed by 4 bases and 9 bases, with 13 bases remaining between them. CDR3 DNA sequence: TGCAGCGTTGGGGGGGGGCTTGGTGAGCAGTTCTTC. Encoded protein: CSVGGGLGEQFF.

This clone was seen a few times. Written as DNA, the CDR3 is TGTGCCAGCAGCGTAGCCCCGGGACTAGCGGGAGGTTACAATGAGCAGTTCTTC. Its translation: CASSVAPGLAGGYNEQFF. The chain joins TRBV9 to TRBJ2-1; 15 bases are shared with TRBD2. In germline, CDR1 is SGDLS, CDR2 YYNGEE. The CDR3 spans 18 residues. The V and J ends lost 0 bases and 4 bases, in that order; junction bases with no gene match: 5.

The DNA for the CDR3 is TGTGCCAGCAGCGTCCCGACTAGCGGGCGTCACAATGAGCAGTTCTTC. Translated: CASSVPTSGRHNEQFF. The chain carries TRBV5-4 and TRBJ2-1; 10 bases fit TRBD2. Per germline, CDR1 SGHNT and CDR2 YYREEE (reference sequence). With 4 bases clipped from V and 5 bases from J, the junction kept 9 bases outside the gene matches. CDR3 length: 16 residues.

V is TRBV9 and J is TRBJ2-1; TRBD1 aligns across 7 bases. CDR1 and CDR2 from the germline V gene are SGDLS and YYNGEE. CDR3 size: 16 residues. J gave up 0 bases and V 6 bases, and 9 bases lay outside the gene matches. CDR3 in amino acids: CASTSTGALSYNEQFF. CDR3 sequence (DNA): TGTGCCAGCACCTCAACAGGGGCTCTCTCCTACAATGAGCAGTTCTTC.

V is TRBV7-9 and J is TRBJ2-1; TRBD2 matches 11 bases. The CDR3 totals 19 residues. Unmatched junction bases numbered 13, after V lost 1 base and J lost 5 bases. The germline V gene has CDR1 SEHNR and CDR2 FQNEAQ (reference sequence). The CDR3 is CASSLVSLAGDGSHNEQFF. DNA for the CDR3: TGTGCCAGCAGCTTAGTCTCACTAGCGGGAGATGGTTCCCACAATGAGCAGTTCTTC.

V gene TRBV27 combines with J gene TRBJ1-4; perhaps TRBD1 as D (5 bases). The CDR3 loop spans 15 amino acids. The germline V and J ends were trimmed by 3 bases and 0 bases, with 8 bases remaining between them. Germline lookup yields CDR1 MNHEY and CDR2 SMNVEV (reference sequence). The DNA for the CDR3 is TGTGCCAGCAGTTTTGGAGGGGCAACTAATGAAAAACTGTTTTTT. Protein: CASSFGGATNEKLFF.

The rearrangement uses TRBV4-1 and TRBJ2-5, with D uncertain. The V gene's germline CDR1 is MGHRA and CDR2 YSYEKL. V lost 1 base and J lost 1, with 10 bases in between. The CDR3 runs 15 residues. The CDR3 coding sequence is TGCGCCAGCAGCCAAGCTGGCAGCGTCCAAGAGACCCAGTACTTC. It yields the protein CASSQAGSVQETQYF.

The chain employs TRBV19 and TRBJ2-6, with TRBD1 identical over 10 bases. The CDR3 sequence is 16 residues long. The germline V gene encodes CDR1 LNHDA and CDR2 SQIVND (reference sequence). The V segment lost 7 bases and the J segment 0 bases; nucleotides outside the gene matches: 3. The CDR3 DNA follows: TGTGCCAGTATGACAGGGGGCATCTCTGGGGCCAACGTCCTGACTTTC. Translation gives CASMTGGISGANVLTF.

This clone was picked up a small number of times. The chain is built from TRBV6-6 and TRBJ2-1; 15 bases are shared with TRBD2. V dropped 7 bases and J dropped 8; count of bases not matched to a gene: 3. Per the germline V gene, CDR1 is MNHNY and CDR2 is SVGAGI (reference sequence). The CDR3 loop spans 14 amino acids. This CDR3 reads CASTGTSGRYEQFF. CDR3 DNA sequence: TGTGCCAGCACCGGGACTAGCGGGAGGTATGAGCAGTTCTTC.

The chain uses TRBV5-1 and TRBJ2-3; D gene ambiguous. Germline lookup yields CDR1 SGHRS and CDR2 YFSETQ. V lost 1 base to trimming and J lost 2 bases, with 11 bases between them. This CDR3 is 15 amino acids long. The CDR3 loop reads CASSLLGRITDTQYF. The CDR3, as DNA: TGCGCCAGCAGCTTGTTGGGCAGAATCACAGATACGCAGTATTTT.